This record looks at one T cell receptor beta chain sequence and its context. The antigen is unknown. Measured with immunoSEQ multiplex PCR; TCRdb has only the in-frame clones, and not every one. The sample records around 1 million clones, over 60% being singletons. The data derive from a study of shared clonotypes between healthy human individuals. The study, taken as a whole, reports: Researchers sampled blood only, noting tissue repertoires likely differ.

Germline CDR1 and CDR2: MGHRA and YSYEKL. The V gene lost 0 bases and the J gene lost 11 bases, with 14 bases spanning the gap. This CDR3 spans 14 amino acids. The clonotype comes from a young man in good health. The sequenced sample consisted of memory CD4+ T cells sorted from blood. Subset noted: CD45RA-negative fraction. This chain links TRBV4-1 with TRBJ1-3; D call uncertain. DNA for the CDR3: TGCGCCAGCAGCCAAGATCACCCACCGGTCTCCATATATTTT. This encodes CASSQDHPPVSIYF.